Below are 23 T cell receptor beta chains sequenced from a single sample in a study of blood T cell repertoires in COVID-19. This table comes from immunoSEQ multiplex PCR, and its TCRdb copy is limited to in-frame clones, with some not included. The sample has 300,000 to 400,000 clones; about 83% are singletons. Material: peripheral blood. Every receptor here comes from a man aged 25 to 40 with active or convalescent COVID-19.

CDR3 loop: CSVEASTAEGEQYF. CDR3 coding DNA: TGCAGCGTTGAAGCTAGCACAGCGGAGGGGGAGCAGTACTTC. This chain connects TRBV29-1 to TRBJ2-7; TRBD2 might be the D (6 bases). Trimming stripped 1 base from V and 7 bases from J, with 17 bases between. The CDR3 spans 14 residues. In germline, CDR1 is SQVTM, CDR2 ANQGSEA.

The rearrangement joins TRBV28 to TRBJ1-1; D remains unclear. V lost 6 bases, J lost 11 bases, and 19 bases lay in between. Germline CDR1 MDHEN, CDR2 SYDVKM. The CDR3 consists of 13 residues. Here the CDR3 reads CASSPGSLKTAFF. CDR3 in DNA: TGTGCCAGCAGCCCGGGGTCCCTGAAGACGGCTTTCTTT.

The chain combines TRBV6-2 or TRBV6-3 with TRBJ1-5; 9 nucleotides match TRBD1. Germline CDR1 is MNHEY and CDR2 is SVGEGT. The trim removed 2 bases at V and 3 bases at J, leaving 11 bases unmatched. The CDR3 is made up of 18 amino acids. Here the CDR3 reads CASSYPVEDRGLNQPQHF. The CDR3 nucleotides read TGTGCCAGCAGTTACCCCGTTGAGGACAGGGGACTCAATCAGCCCCAGCATTTT.

This clone showed up just a few times. The CDR3 sequence: CAISGPGLAGVGSYNEQFF. Written as DNA, the CDR3 is TGTGCCATCAGTGGGCCGGGACTAGCGGGAGTAGGTTCCTACAATGAGCAGTTCTTC. The chain uses TRBV10-3 and TRBJ2-1; 14 bases line up with TRBD2. There are 19 residues in the CDR3. The germline V gene has CDR1 ENHRY and CDR2 SYGVKD. V dropped 4 bases and J dropped 1; count of bases not matched to a gene: 9.

The V and J genes are TRBV19 and TRBJ2-2, with TRBD1 identical over 8 bases. Germline V gives CDR1 LNHDA, CDR2 SQIVND (reference sequence). CDR3 length: 21 residues. The trim removed 5 bases at V and 5 bases at J, leaving 25 bases unmatched. The CDR3 DNA reads TGTGCCAGTAGTCGGTCCCAGGGGGCAGGGGGCTACGGGAGAGGGACCGGGGAGCTGTTTTTT. Amino acids: CASSRSQGAGGYGRGTGELFF.

The chain combines TRBV19 with TRBJ2-2; TRBD1 is a possible D gene (5 bases). Trimming took off 7 bases at V and 6 bases at J, with 18 bases between the two ends. The CDR3 length is 15 residues. Germline CDR1 is LNHDA and CDR2 is SQIVND (reference sequence). DNA of the CDR3: TGTGCCAGTAATCCTGGTCCGACAGTATCCGGGGAGCTGTTTTTT. Amino acids: CASNPGPTVSGELFF. The full variable domain, in which reference TRBV19 and TRBJ2-2 provide the parts outside the CDR3, is DGGITQSPKYLFRKEGQNVTLSCEQNLNHDAMYWYRQDPGQGLRLIYYSQIVNDFQKGDIAEGYSVSREKKESFPLTVTSAQKNPTAFYLCASNPGPTVSGELFFGEGSRLTVL.

The rearrangement joins TRBV5-4 to TRBJ1-4; 8 positions agree with TRBD1. The germline CDR1 and CDR2 sequences are SGHNT and YYREEE (reference sequence). The junction had 7 bases not matched to a gene; V was cut back by 2 bases and J by 4 bases. CDR3 length: 16 amino acids. The CDR3 loop is CASSLTTGALNEKLFF. The DNA of the CDR3 is TGTGCCAGCAGCTTAACGACAGGGGCCCTTAATGAAAAACTGTTTTTT.

This rearrangement joins TRBV9 to TRBJ1-2; tentatively, D is TRBD1 (6 bases). The CDR3 has 14 residues. V shed 1 base and J shed 4 bases, with 11 bases lying between them. Germline assignment: CDR1 SGDLS and CDR2 YYNGEE. The CDR3 is CASSVREQGYGYTF. The CDR3 coding sequence is TGTGCCAGCAGCGTAAGGGAACAGGGCTATGGCTACACCTTC.

The rearrangement joins TRBV11-2 to TRBJ2-7; 8 bases are a match to TRBD1. The CDR3 consists of 16 residues. Germline assignment: CDR1 SGHAT and CDR2 FQNNGV. J lost 3 bases, V lost 4 bases, and 11 bases had no gene match. The CDR3 is CASSYATGVPSYEQYF. The CDR3 DNA reads TGTGCCAGCAGCTACGCGACAGGGGTCCCCAGCTACGAGCAGTACTTC.

As DNA, the CDR3 is TGTGCCAGCAGCGAAAGTAGGGACAGCGGTCAGCCCCAGCATTTT. This encodes CASSESRDSGQPQHF. This chain joins TRBV7-8 and TRBJ1-5; 7 nucleotides align to TRBD1. This CDR3 spans 15 amino acids. V gave up 5 bases and J gave up 6 bases; unmatched junction bases: 10. In germline, CDR1 is SGHVS, CDR2 FQNEAQ.

This sequence joins TRBV6-5 and TRBJ2-3; D is possibly TRBD2 (5 bases). CDR1 is MNHEY, CDR2 SVGAGI, per germline. Trimming removed 6 bases from V and 0 bases from J, with 10 bases in between. The CDR3 loop spans 14 amino acids. This CDR3 reads CASSPGWSTDTQYF. Written as DNA, the CDR3 is TGTGCCAGCAGCCCGGGATGGAGCACAGATACGCAGTATTTT.

The V gene is TRBV4-1, the J gene TRBJ2-5; 12 positions match TRBD2. The V and J ends lost 3 bases and 5 bases, in that order; junction bases with no gene match: 10. The CDR3 consists of 17 residues. CDR1 is MGHRA and CDR2 is YSYEKL in the germline V gene. The CDR3 DNA reads as TGCGCCAGCAGCCATTCTAGCGGGAGGGCCAGGCTTGAGACCCAGTACTTC. As protein: CASSHSSGRARLETQYF.

This sequence joins TRBV19 and TRBJ2-5, with D possibly matching TRBD1 (6 bases). This CDR3 spans 13 amino acids. CDR1 is LNHDA and CDR2 is SQIVND in the germline V gene (reference sequence). Deletions cut 5 bases from V and 2 bases from J, with 9 bases between. The CDR3, as DNA: TGTGCCAGTAGTGCAGGACAGCAAGAGACCCAGTACTTC. Translated, it gives CASSAGQQETQYF.

This chain links TRBV6-5 with TRBJ2-7; D perhaps matches TRBD2 (7 bases). This CDR3 has 12 amino acids. Germline V gives CDR1 MNHEY, CDR2 SVGAGI. Trimming stripped 10 bases from V and 0 bases from J, with 10 bases between. The CDR3 DNA reads as TGTGCCACTCGGGGGGCCTCCTACGAGCAGTACTTC. It encodes CATRGASYEQYF.

There are many counts of this clone. The gene calls are TRBV2 and TRBJ1-4, with no clear D. Between the trimmed V and J ends, which lost 3 bases and 5 bases, there was a span of 10 bases. Per the germline V gene, CDR1 is SNHLY and CDR2 is FYNNEI. This CDR3 comprises 14 residues. Written as DNA, the CDR3 is TGTGCCAGCAGTGAGTTATATATCAATGAAAAACTGTTTTTT. Amino acids: CASSELYINEKLFF.

The J gene is TRBJ2-1, the V gene TRBV12-3 or TRBV12-4; D possibly corresponds to TRBD2 (5 bases). V was pared by 5 bases and J by 13 bases, with 12 bases between. The CDR3 consists of 11 residues. The CDR3 region is CASSQDFIQFF. As DNA, the CDR3 is TGTGCCAGCAGTCAGGACTTTATCCAGTTCTTC.

The chain has TRBV6-5 and TRBJ2-7; 7 nucleotides line up with TRBD2. CDR1 MNHEY and CDR2 SVGAGI come from the germline V gene. V gave up 5 bases and J gave up 6 bases; unmatched junction bases: 4. The CDR3 covers 12 residues. CDR3 loop: CASSHWEGEQYF. The CDR3 coding sequence is TGTGCCAGCAGTCATTGGGAGGGCGAGCAGTACTTC.

This clone was counted between two and nine times. The V gene is TRBV7-2, the J gene TRBJ1-1, with a tentative D call TRBD1 (6 bases). In germline, CDR1 is SGHTA, CDR2 FQGNSA. The CDR3 sequence is 13 residues long. The ends were cut back, 6 bases at V and 4 bases at J, with 12 bases in the middle. The CDR3 protein is CASSLTGSTEAFF. The CDR3 coding sequence is TGTGCCAGCAGTCTTACAGGGTCCACTGAAGCTTTCTTT.

J is TRBJ1-1 and V is TRBV3-1 (or the pseudogene TRBV3-2), with 11 bases that match TRBD1. J lost 4 bases, V lost 5 bases, and 3 bases had no gene match. CDR3 size: 14 residues. Germline CDR1 reads LGHDT; CDR2 reads YNNKEL (reference sequence). The CDR3 DNA is TGTGCCAGCAGCGAAGGGACAGGGGGCACTGAAGCTTTCTTT. It codes for CASSEGTGGTEAFF.

This chain links TRBV6-5 with TRBJ2-1; the D gene is possibly TRBD1 (5 bases). Germline values: CDR1 MNHEY, CDR2 SVGAGI. This CDR3 is built from 15 residues. Trimming pared 7 bases from V and 0 bases from J, leaving 13 bases between. CDR3 region: CASTVGQSSYNEQFF. The DNA of the CDR3 is TGTGCCAGCACCGTGGGGCAGAGCTCCTACAATGAGCAGTTCTTC.

V and J are TRBV19 and TRBJ1-3; possibly TRBD1 for D (5 bases). CDR1 and CDR2 from the germline V gene are LNHDA and SQIVND (reference sequence). This CDR3 comprises 14 residues. V lost 6 bases to trimming and J lost 3 bases, with 12 bases between them. CDR3 coding DNA: TGTGCCAGTAGACCCGACAGAGATGGAAACACCATATATTTT. Translated, it gives CASRPDRDGNTIYF.

This sequence joins TRBV13 and TRBJ1-2, with a weak D call TRBD1 (6 bases). CDR3 length: 19 residues. V lost 4 bases to trimming and J lost 3 bases, with 27 bases between them. From germline, CDR1 is PRHDT and CDR2 FYEKMQ (reference sequence). The CDR3 protein is CASSSTPTGLGNVHYGYTF. The DNA of the CDR3 is TGTGCCAGCAGCTCCACCCCAACAGGGTTAGGGAACGTTCACTATGGCTACACCTTC.

The CDR3 nucleotides are TGTGCCAGCAGTGAAGGCAGGGGTTTGGGATCACCCCTCCACTTT. Protein sequence: CASSEGRGLGSPLHF. The V and J genes are TRBV2 and TRBJ1-6, with D perhaps TRBD1 (6 bases). V gave up 1 base and J gave up 10 bases, with 14 bases separating them. Germline V CDR1 and CDR2: SNHLY, FYNNEI. There are 15 residues in the CDR3.